The present T cell receptor beta chain was sequenced within a study of blood T cell repertoires in COVID-19. This clone was detected only once. CDR1 is SGHTA and CDR2 is FQGNSA in the germline V gene. The CDR3 is made up of 16 amino acids. The trim removed 4 bases at V and 3 bases at J, leaving 9 bases unmatched. Some clones are missing from TCRdb's copy, which holds only in-frame ones; the method was immunoSEQ multiplex PCR. The sample records approximately 70,000 clones, about four fifths being singletons. This clonotype was obtained from a human donor in a cohort sampled during active COVID-19. The sequencing input was peripheral blood. The rearrangement joins TRBV7-2 to TRBJ2-7; 10 bases match TRBD2. CDR3 DNA: TGTGCCAGCAGCTCCGTGGGTAGCGGGGGGTACTACGAGCAGTACTTC. This sequence encodes CASSSVGSGGYYEQYF.